The 24 T cell receptor beta chains reported below all come from one sample, sequenced in a study of blood T cell repertoires in COVID-19. TCRdb keeps only in-frame clones here, not all; method: immunoSEQ multiplex PCR. Among approximately 260,000 clones listed, roughly 87% were seen once. Sequences were obtained from peripheral blood. The source is a man between 60 and 75 years old who had recovered from COVID-19.

DNA of the CDR3: TGTGCCAGCAGTTACACCGGACAGCGTACTGGAAACACCATATATTTT. Translation gives CASSYTGQRTGNTIYF. V gene TRBV28 combines with J gene TRBJ1-3, with a weak D call TRBD1 (6 bases). Looked up from germline, CDR1 is MDHEN and CDR2 is SYDVKM. Trimming removed 4 bases at V and 2 bases at J, with 15 bases between. The CDR3 runs 16 residues.

The rearrangement joins TRBV5-1 to TRBJ2-3; tentatively, D is TRBD2 (6 bases). Germline V gene sequence: CDR1 SGHRS, CDR2 YFSETQ. The CDR3 covers 15 residues. V lost 0 bases and J lost 2, with 10 bases in between. This CDR3 is CASSLVGGYTDTQYF. CDR3 sequence (DNA): TGCGCCAGCAGCTTGGTCGGGGGATACACAGATACGCAGTATTTT. Based on the CDR3 plus reference TRBV5-1 and TRBJ2-3, the full variable domain is KAGVTQTPRYLIKTRGQQVTLSCSPISGHRSVSWYQQTPGQGLQFLFEYFSETQRNKGNFPGRFSGRQFSNSRSEMNVSTLELGDSALYLCASSLVGGYTDTQYFGPGTRLTVL.

The rearrangement uses TRBV27 and TRBJ1-4; 9 positions match TRBD1. The V gene's germline CDR1 is MNHEY and CDR2 SMNVEV (reference sequence). The CDR3 totals 15 residues. V trimming: 4 bases; J trimming: 5 bases; junction bases outside the gene matches: 5. This chain's CDR3 is CASSSPGTGNEKLFF. CDR3 coding DNA: TGTGCCAGCAGTTCGCCCGGGACAGGGAATGAAAAACTGTTTTTT.

The genes are TRBV21-1 and TRBJ2-2; the listed D gene, TRBD1, was not tested against the DNA. TRBV21-1 is a pseudogene. This CDR3 contains 16 residues. The chain's CDR3 is CASSREDRVNTGELFF. CDR3 bases: TGTGCCAGCAGCCGAGAGGACAGGGTGAACACCGGGGAGCTGTTTTTT.

The gene calls are TRBV5-4 and TRBJ2-4, with D possibly being TRBD1 (6 bases). Trimming left V 3 bases short and J 7 bases short, with 14 bases between. In germline, CDR1 is SGHNT, CDR2 YYREEE (reference sequence). CDR3 size: 14 residues. The CDR3 sequence: CASSSPGAGNIQYF. In nucleotides, the CDR3 is TGTGCCAGCAGCTCCCCAGGGGCAGGCAACATTCAGTACTTC.

This clone has a single count. J is TRBJ1-1 and V is TRBV28; perhaps TRBD1 as D (5 bases). The CDR3 contains 12 residues. The germline V gene encodes CDR1 MDHEN and CDR2 SYDVKM. V lost 6 bases and J 0 bases, leaving 5 bases between the germline ends. The CDR3 DNA reads as TGTGCCAGCAGACAGGTGAACACTGAAGCTTTCTTT. Its protein product is CASRQVNTEAFF.

The CDR3 spells CASRARGQGYEQYF. The CDR3, as DNA: TGTGCCAGCAGGGCCCGAGGACAGGGCTACGAGCAGTACTTC. The genes are TRBV6-5 and TRBJ2-7; 8 bases match TRBD1. The germline gives CDR1 MNHEY, CDR2 SVGAGI. The length of the CDR3 is 14 residues. The ends lost 6 bases at V and 3 bases at J; junction bases unmatched: 7.

This rearrangement joins TRBV12-5 to TRBJ2-5; D is possibly TRBD1 (6 bases). This CDR3 contains 17 residues. Germline CDR1 LGHNT, CDR2 FRNRAP. The germline V and J ends were trimmed by 0 bases and 0 bases, with 14 bases remaining between them. CDR3 coding DNA: TGTGCTAGTGGTTTGGTACTAGGACAGATGTACCAAGAGACCCAGTACTTC. Translation: CASGLVLGQMYQETQYF.

V gene TRBV12-3 or TRBV12-4 combines with J gene TRBJ1-6; D ambiguous. Trimming took 6 bases from V and 9 from J, leaving 12 bases between them. This CDR3 spans 13 amino acids. The CDR3 DNA is TGTGCCAGCAGCCCCCGACTTATTTCACCCCTCCACTTT. Its protein is CASSPRLISPLHF.

This chain connects TRBV5-1 to TRBJ1-3, with unresolved D. CDR3 length: 12 residues. The germline CDR1 and CDR2 sequences are SGHRS and YFSETQ. The V gene lost 4 bases and the J gene lost 3 bases, with 5 bases spanning the gap. CDR3: CASSPGGNTIYF. Written as DNA, the CDR3 is TGCGCCAGCAGCCCCGGTGGAAACACCATATATTTT.

The rearrangement links TRBV10-3 to TRBJ1-3; D remains ambiguous. The germline V and J ends were trimmed by 4 bases and 4 bases, with 17 bases remaining between them. The CDR3 is made up of 16 amino acids. Germline V gives CDR1 ENHRY, CDR2 SYGVKD. The CDR3 DNA sequence: TGTGCCATCAGTGCCTCTCCGCGGCTAGGAGGAAACACCATATATTTT. Its translation is CAISASPRLGGNTIYF.

In DNA, the CDR3 is TGTGCCAGCAGGGGGGACAGGGATAATTCACCCCTCCACTTT. Translating it yields CASRGDRDNSPLHF. The gene calls are TRBV7-2 and TRBJ1-6; 9 bases are shared with TRBD1. The germline V gene encodes CDR1 SGHTA and CDR2 FQGNSA. This CDR3 comprises 14 residues. The J segment lost 5 bases and the V segment lost 6 bases, leaving 2 bases of the junction unmatched.

This clone has more than one count but fewer than ten. The rearrangement uses TRBV9 and TRBJ1-1; maybe TRBD1 (6 bases). V lost 0 bases and J lost 5, with 14 bases in between. The CDR3 loop spans 15 amino acids. Germline CDR1 is SGDLS and CDR2 is YYNGEE. As DNA, the CDR3 is TGTGCCAGCAGCGTAGAGGGCAGGGGTCGGACTGAAGCTTTCTTT. Protein sequence: CASSVEGRGRTEAFF.

V usage is TRBV19 and J usage is TRBJ1-2; 9 bases are shared with TRBD1. Germline CDR1 is LNHDA and CDR2 is SQIVND (reference sequence). This CDR3 has 15 residues. The trim removed 3 bases at V and 9 bases at J, leaving 11 bases unmatched. DNA of the CDR3: TGTGCCAGTAGTATTTCCCGGACAGGGGCGTTCAGCTACACCTTC. Amino acids: CASSISRTGAFSYTF. Drawing the rest from reference TRBV19 and TRBJ1-2, the complete variable domain is DGGITQSPKYLFRKEGQNVTLSCEQNLNHDAMYWYRQDPGQGLRLIYYSQIVNDFQKGDIAEGYSVSREKKESFPLTVTSAQKNPTAFYLCASSISRTGAFSYTFGSGTRLTVV.

The chain recombines TRBV15 with TRBJ2-3; 9 positions agree with TRBD2. CDR3 length: 18 residues. V shed 1 base, J shed 3 bases, and the junction held 11 bases outside the gene matches. Germline values: CDR1 LNHNV, CDR2 YYDKDF (reference sequence). As DNA, the CDR3 is TGTGCCACCAGCAGAGCTCCCCTACTAGCGGGTGTAACAGATACGCAGTATTTT. It codes for CATSRAPLLAGVTDTQYF.

The chain links TRBV7-9 to TRBJ1-1; 8 nucleotides line up with TRBD1. Germline lookup yields CDR1 SEHNR and CDR2 FQNEAQ (reference sequence). The CDR3 covers 13 residues. Trimming cost V 1 base and J 6 bases; bases outside gene matches: 1. The CDR3 loop reads CASSLDRGAEAFF. In DNA form, the CDR3 reads TGTGCCAGCAGCTTAGACAGGGGGGCTGAAGCTTTCTTT.

The chain joins TRBV6-5 to TRBJ2-5; weak D call: TRBD1 (6 bases). Germline values: CDR1 MNHEY, CDR2 SVGAGI. V shed 7 bases and J shed 0 bases, with 12 bases lying between them. The CDR3 has 14 residues. This CDR3 is CASKRNRDQETQYF. CDR3 nucleotides: TGTGCCAGCAAACGAAACAGGGACCAAGAGACCCAGTACTTC.

This clone appeared a few times. The J gene is TRBJ1-5, the V gene TRBV19; 8 bases line up with TRBD1. CDR1 is LNHDA, CDR2 SQIVND, per germline (reference sequence). The CDR3 is 14 residues long. V lost 3 bases to trimming and J lost 7 bases; unmatched junction nucleotides: 5. CDR3 loop: CASSMNRGNQPQHF. CDR3 nucleotides: TGTGCCAGTAGTATGAACAGGGGGAACCAGCCCCAGCATTTT.

V and J are TRBV15 and TRBJ1-4; 8 nucleotides agree with TRBD1. The CDR3 contains 18 residues. In germline, CDR1 is LNHNV, CDR2 YYDKDF (reference sequence). Trimming cost V 5 bases and J 1 base; bases outside gene matches: 12. DNA for the CDR3: TGTGCCACCAGCGCGAGGCAGGGGGCTTGGATAACTAATGAAAAACTGTTTTTT. This encodes CATSARQGAWITNEKLFF.

This sequence joins TRBV2 and TRBJ2-5; no clear D gene. This CDR3 region has 12 residues. Germline CDR1 reads SNHLY; CDR2 reads FYNNEI. Trimming cost V 6 bases and J 4 bases, with 9 bases left between them. The CDR3 DNA follows: TGTGCCAGCAGCGTTAGTAGAGAGACCCAGTACTTC. It yields the protein CASSVSRETQYF.

This sequence joins TRBV30 and TRBJ2-3, with TRBD1 matching over 8 bases. The V segment lost 3 bases and the J segment 2 bases; nucleotides outside the gene matches: 7. Per germline, CDR1 GTSNPN and CDR2 SVGIG (reference sequence). The CDR3 contains 15 residues. CDR3 in DNA: TGTGCCTGGAGCACCAAACAGGGGGACACAGATACGCAGTATTTT. The encoded protein is CAWSTKQGDTDTQYF.

This rearrangement joins TRBV6-5 to TRBJ2-3, with TRBD2 identical over 8 bases. Looked up from germline, CDR1 is MNHEY and CDR2 is SVGAGI. V lost 4 bases and J lost 0; bases outside the gene matches: 6. There are 16 residues in the CDR3. The CDR3 coding sequence is TGTGCCAGCAGTTCCGCTAAGCGGGGGAGCACAGATACGCAGTATTTT. Translating it yields CASSSAKRGSTDTQYF.

The chain combines TRBV12-3 or TRBV12-4 with TRBJ1-2, with D possibly TRBD1 on 5 matching bases. V gave up 5 bases and J gave up 4 bases, with 11 bases separating them. The CDR3 has 13 amino acids. The DNA for the CDR3 is TGTGCCAGCAGTGACAGTAACTTCTATGGCTACACCTTC. This encodes CASSDSNFYGYTF.

V is TRBV11-3 and J is TRBJ2-6, with D uncertain. V was pared by 5 bases and J by 0 bases, with 8 bases between. CDR1 and CDR2 (germline): SGHNT, YENEEA. The CDR3 spans 15 residues. The CDR3 here is CASSQSSSGANVLTF. CDR3 in DNA: TGTGCCAGCAGCCAGTCCTCCTCTGGGGCCAACGTCCTGACTTTC.